Sequencing of this T cell receptor (beta chain) was carried out in a study of blood T cell repertoires in COVID-19. Study-level background: Donors in the United States, Italy and Spain gave samples during acute or convalescent COVID-19. Nucleic acid was either cDNA or gDNA, and it came from T cells, B-cell-depleted T cells, or PBMCs.

In the original analysis: Cell counts per sample came from amplifying reference gene primers. Some clones are missing from TCRdb's copy, which holds only in-frame ones; the method was immunoSEQ multiplex PCR. The DNA was the basis for D and trimming; V, J and clone size are from that table. The sample holds about 94,000 clones; approximately 83% are singletons and the top ten take approximately 6.8%. V trimming: 5 bases; J trimming: 7 bases; junction bases outside the gene matches: 3. The CDR3 loop spans 13 amino acids. Germline V gene lookup returns CDR1 SSHAT and CDR2 FNYEAQ (reference sequence). The receptor's source is a man aged 60 to 75 with acute or convalescent COVID-19. Sequencing input: peripheral blood. The J gene is TRBJ2-2, the V gene TRBV7-7; TRBD2 aligns across 8 bases. The CDR3 DNA sequence: TGTGCCAGCAGCCGGGGGGGGCACGGGGAGCTGTTTTTT. Translated: CASSRGGHGELFF. Full variable domain (outside the CDR3, taken from reference TRBV7-7 and TRBJ2-2): GAGVSQSPRYKVTKRGQDVTLRCDPISSHATLYWYQQALGQGPEFLTYFNYEAQPDKSGLPSDRFSAERPEGSISTLTIQRTEQRDSAMYRCASSRGGHGELFFGEGSRLTVL.